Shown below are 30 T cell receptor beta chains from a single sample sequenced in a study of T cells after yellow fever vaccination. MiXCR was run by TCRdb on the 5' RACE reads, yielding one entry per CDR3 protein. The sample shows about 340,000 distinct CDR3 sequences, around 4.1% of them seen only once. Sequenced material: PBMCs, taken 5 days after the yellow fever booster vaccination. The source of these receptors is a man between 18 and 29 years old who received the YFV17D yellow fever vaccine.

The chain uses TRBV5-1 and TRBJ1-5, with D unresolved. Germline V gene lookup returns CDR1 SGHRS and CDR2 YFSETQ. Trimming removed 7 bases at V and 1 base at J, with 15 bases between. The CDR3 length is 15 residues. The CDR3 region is CASGTRPGSNQPQHF. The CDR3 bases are TGCGCCAGCGGCACCCGGCCCGGGAGCAATCAGCCCCAGCATTTT.

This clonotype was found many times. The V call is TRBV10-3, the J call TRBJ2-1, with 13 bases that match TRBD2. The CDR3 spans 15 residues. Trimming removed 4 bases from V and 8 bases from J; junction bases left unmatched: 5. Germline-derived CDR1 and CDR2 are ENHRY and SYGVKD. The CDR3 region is CAISVILAGGHEQFF. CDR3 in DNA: TGTGCCATCAGTGTTATACTAGCGGGGGGGCATGAGCAGTTCTTC.

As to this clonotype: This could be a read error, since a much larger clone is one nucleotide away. The CDR3 loop is CASSLRNRGYEKPFF. The DNA for the CDR3 is TGTGCCAGCAGCCTTAGAAACAGGGGATACGAAAAACCGTTTTTT. This sequence joins TRBV11-2 and TRBJ1-4; 7 bases fit TRBD1. Germline V CDR1 and CDR2: SGHAT, FQNNGV. The CDR3 sequence is 15 residues long.

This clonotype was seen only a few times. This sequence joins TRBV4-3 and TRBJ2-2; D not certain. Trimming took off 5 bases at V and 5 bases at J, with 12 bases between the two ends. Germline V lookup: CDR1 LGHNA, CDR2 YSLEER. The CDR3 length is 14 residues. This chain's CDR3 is CASSEIWGTGELFF. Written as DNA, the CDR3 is TGCGCCAGCAGCGAGATTTGGGGTACCGGGGAGCTGTTTTTT.

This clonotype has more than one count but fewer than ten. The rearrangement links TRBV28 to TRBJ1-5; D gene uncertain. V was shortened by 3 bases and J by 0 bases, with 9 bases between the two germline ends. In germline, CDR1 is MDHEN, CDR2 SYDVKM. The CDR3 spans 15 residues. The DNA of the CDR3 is TGTGCCAGCAGTTTTCAGGACTATAGCAATCAGCCCCAGCATTTT. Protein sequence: CASSFQDYSNQPQHF.

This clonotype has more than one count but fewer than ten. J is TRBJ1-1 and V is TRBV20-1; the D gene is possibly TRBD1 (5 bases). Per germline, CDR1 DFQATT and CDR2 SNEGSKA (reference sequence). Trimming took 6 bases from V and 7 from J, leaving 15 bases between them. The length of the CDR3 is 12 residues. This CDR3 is CSAPGETGEAFF. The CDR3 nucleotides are TGCAGTGCGCCCGGGGAAACAGGTGAAGCTTTCTTT.

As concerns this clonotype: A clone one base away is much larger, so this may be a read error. CDR3 DNA: TGCGCCAGCAGCCTGGGGGTGGGAGCTTTCTTT. Amino acid sequence: CASSLGVGAFF. The rearrangement uses TRBV5-1 and TRBJ1-1; possibly TRBD1 for D (5 bases). This CDR3 region has 11 residues. Germline V gene data show CDR1 as SGHRS and CDR2 as YFSETQ. Trimming left V 4 bases short and J 10 bases short, with 11 bases between.

For the CDR3, the DNA is TGTGCCATCAGTGAGGGCGGGGGCACAGATACGCAGTATTTT. This encodes CAISEGGGTDTQYF. The chain recombines TRBV10-3 with TRBJ2-3, with D tentatively TRBD2 (6 bases). The CDR3 sequence is 14 residues long. The V gene lost 2 bases and the J gene lost 1 base, with 7 bases spanning the gap. The germline CDR1 and CDR2 sequences are ENHRY and SYGVKD.

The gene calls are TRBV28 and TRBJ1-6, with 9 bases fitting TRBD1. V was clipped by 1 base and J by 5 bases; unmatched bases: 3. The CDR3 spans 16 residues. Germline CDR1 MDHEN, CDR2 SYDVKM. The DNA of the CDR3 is TGTGCCAGCAGTTTATACAGGGGGCTTGATAATTCACCCCTCCACTTT. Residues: CASSLYRGLDNSPLHF.

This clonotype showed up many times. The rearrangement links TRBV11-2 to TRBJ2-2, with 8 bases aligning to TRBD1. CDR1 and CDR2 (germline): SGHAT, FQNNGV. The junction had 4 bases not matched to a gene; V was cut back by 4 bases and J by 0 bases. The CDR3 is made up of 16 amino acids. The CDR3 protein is CASSSYRGANTGELFF. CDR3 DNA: TGTGCCAGCAGCTCATACAGGGGGGCGAACACCGGGGAGCTGTTTTTT.

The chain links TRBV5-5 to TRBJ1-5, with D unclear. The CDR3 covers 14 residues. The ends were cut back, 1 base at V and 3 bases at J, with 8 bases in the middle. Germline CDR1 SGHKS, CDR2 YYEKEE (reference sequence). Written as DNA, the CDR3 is TGTGCCAGCAGCTTGAGTTTGGTCAATCAGCCCCAGCATTTT. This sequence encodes CASSLSLVNQPQHF.

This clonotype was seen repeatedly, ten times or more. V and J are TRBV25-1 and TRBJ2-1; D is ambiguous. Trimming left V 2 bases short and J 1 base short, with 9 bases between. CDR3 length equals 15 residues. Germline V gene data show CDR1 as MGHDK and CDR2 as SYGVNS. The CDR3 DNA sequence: TGTGCCAGCAGTGAAGGACCGATATCCTACAATGAGCAGTTCTTC. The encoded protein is CASSEGPISYNEQFF.

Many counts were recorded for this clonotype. CDR3 DNA: TGCGCCAGCAGTGGAGGACAGGGGGGGAATGAGCAGTTCTTC. Amino acid sequence: CASSGGQGGNEQFF. The chain recombines TRBV10-1 with TRBJ2-1, with 10 bases aligning to TRBD1. The CDR3 totals 14 residues. From germline, CDR1 is WNHNN and CDR2 SYGVQD (reference sequence). Unmatched junction bases numbered 4, after V lost 4 bases and J lost 7 bases.

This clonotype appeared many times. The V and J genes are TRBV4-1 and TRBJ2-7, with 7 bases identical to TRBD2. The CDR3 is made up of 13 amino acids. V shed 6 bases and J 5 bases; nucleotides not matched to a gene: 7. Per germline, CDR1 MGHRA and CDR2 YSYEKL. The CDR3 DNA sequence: TGCGCCAGCAGAAAGAGCGGGGAAAACGAGCAGTACTTC. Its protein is CASRKSGENEQYF.

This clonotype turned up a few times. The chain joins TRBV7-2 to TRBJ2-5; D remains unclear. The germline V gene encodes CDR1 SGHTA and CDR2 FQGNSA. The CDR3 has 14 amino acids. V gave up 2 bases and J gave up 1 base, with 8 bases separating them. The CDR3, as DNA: TGTGCCAGCAGCTTAAGCGCGTTCCAAGAGACCCAGTACTTC. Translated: CASSLSAFQETQYF.

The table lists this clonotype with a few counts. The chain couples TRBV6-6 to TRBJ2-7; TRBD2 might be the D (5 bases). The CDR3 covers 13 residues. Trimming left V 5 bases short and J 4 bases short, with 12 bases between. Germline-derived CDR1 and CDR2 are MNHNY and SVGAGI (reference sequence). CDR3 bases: TGTGCCAGCAGTCCACGTGAGGGTTACGAGCAGTACGTC. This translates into CASSPREGYEQYV.

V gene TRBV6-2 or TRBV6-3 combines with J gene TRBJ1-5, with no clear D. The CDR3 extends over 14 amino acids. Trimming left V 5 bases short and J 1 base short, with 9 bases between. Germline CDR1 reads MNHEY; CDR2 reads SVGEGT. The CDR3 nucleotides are TGTGCCAGCAGTACCGAACCGAGCAATCAGCCCCAGCATTTT. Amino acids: CASSTEPSNQPQHF.

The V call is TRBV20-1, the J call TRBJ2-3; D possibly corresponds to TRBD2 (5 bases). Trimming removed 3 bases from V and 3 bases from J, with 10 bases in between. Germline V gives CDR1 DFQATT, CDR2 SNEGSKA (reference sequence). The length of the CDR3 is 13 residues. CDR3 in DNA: TGCAGTGCTAGGGGGAGTCAGACAGATACGCAGTATTTT. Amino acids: CSARGSQTDTQYF.

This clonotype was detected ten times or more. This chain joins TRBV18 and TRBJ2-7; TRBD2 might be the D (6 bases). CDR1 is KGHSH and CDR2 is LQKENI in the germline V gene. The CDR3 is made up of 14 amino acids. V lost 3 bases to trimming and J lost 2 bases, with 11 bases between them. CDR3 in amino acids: CASSPLGGPYEQYV. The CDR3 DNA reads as TGTGCCAGCTCACCGTTGGGGGGTCCCTACGAGCAGTACGTC.

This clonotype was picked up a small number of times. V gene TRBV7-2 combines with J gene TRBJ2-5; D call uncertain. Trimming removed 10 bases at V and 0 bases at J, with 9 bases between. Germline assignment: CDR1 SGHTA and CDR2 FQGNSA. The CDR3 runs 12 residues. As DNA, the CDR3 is TGTGCCACCAGGCGGTACCAAGAGACCCAGTACTTC. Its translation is CATRRYQETQYF.

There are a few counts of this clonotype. As DNA, the CDR3 is TGTGCCAGCAGCGTAGATCCGGGGACAGTCGCTGAAGCTTTCTTT. Protein: CASSVDPGTVAEAFF. The genes are TRBV9 and TRBJ1-1; 7 nucleotides match TRBD1. The CDR3 spans 15 residues. Germline V gene sequence: CDR1 SGDLS, CDR2 YYNGEE. V lost 0 bases and J lost 6; bases outside the gene matches: 8.

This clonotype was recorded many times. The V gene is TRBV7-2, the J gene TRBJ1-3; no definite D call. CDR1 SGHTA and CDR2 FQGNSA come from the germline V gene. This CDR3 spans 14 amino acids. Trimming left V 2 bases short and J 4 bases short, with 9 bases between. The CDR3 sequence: CASSLSGNGNTIYF. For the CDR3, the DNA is TGTGCCAGCAGCTTATCCGGGAACGGAAACACCATATATTTT.

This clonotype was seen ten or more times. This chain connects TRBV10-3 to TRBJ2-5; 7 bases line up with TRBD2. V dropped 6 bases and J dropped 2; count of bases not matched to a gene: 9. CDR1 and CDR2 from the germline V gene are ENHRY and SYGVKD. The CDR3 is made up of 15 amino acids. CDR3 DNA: TGTGCCATCAGCCGGAGCCTAGCGGAACAAGAGACCCAGTACTTC. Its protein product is CAISRSLAEQETQYF.

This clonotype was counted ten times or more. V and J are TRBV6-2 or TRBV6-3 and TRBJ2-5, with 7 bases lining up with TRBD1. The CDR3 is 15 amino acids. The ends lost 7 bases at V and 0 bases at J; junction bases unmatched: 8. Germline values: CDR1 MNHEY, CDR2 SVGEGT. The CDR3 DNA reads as TGTGCCAGCACCTGGGACAGACTTAACCAAGAGACCCAGTACTTC. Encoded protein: CASTWDRLNQETQYF.

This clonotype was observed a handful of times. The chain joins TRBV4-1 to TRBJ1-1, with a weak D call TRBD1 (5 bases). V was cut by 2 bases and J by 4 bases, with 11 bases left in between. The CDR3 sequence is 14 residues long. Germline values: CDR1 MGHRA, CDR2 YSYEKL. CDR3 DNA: TGCGCCAGCAGCCAACCAGGGAGGCCCACTGAAGCTTTCTTT. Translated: CASSQPGRPTEAFF.

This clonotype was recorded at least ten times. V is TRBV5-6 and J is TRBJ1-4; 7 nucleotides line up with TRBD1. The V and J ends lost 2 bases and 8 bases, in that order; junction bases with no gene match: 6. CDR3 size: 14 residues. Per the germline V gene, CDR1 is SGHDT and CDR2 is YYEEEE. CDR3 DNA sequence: TGTGCCAGCAGCTTCGGCAGGGGGTACGAAAAACTGTTTTTT. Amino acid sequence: CASSFGRGYEKLFF.

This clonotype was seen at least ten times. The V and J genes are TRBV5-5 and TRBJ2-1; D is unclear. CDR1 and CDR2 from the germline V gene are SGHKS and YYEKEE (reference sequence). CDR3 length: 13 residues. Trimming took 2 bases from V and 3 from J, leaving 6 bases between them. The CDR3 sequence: CASSFRDYNEQFF. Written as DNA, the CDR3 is TGTGCCAGCAGCTTCAGAGACTACAATGAGCAGTTCTTC.

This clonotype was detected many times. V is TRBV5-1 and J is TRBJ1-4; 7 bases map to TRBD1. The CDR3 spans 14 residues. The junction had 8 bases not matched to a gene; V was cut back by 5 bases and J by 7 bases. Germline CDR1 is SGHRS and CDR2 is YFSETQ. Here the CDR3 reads CASSSNRGGEKLFF. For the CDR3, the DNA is TGCGCCAGCAGTTCGAACAGGGGTGGTGAAAAACTGTTTTTT.

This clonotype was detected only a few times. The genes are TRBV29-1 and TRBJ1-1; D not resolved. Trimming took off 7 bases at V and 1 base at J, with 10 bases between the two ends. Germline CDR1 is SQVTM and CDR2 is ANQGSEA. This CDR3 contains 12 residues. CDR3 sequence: CSASMRNTEAFF. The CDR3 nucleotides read TGCAGCGCTAGTATGAGGAACACTGAAGCTTTCTTT.

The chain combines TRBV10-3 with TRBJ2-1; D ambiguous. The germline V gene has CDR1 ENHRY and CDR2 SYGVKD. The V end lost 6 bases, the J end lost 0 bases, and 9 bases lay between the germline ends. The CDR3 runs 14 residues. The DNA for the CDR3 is TGTGCCATCAGCTCAGCGAGCTCCTACAATGAGCAGTTCTTC. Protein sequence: CAISSASSYNEQFF.